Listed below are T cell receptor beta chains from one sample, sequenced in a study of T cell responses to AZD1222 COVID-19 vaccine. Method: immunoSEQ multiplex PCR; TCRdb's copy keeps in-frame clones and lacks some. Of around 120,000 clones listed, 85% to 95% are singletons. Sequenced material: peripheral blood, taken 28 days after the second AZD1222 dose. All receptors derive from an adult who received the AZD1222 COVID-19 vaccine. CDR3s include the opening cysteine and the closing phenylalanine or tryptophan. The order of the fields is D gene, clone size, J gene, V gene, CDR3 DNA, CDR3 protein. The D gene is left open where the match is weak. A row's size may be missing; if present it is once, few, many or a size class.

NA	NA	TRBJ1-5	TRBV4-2	TGTGCCAGCAGCCCCAACTCCCACGTAGGGGATCAGCCCCAGCATTTT	CASSPNSHVGDQPQHF
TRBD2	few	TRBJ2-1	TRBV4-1	TGCGCCAGCAGCCAGGAAGCGGGAGTGGGGTATTATGAGCAGTTCTTC	CASSQEAGVGYYEQFF
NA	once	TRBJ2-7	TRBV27	TGTGCCAGCAGTTTAACTCTTGGGCACTACGAGCAGTACTTC	CASSLTLGHYEQYF
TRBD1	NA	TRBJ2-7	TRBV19	TGTGCCAGTAGTATGACAGGGTCCTACGAGCAGTACTTC	CASSMTGSYEQYF
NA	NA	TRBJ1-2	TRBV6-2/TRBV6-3	TGTGCCAGCAGTTACTCGAGTTCAGGCCTCGGCCCCGACTATGGCTACACCTTC	CASSYSSSGLGPDYGYTF
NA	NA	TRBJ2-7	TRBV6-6	TGTGCCAGCAGTTACGCCCGACAGTCCAGCTCCTACGAGCAGTACTTC	CASSYARQSSSYEQYF
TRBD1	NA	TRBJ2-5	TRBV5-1	TGCGCCAGCAGCTCCGGGACAGGTGAAGGGGAGACCCAGTACTTC	CASSSGTGEGETQYF
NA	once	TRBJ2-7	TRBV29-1	TGCAACCTTACGGGGGAGACCTACGAGCAGTACTTC	CNLTGETYEQYF
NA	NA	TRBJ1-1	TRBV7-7	TGTGCTAGCAGCTTAGATATAGACACTGAAGCTTTCTTT	CASSLDIDTEAFF
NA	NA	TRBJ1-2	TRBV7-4	TGTGCCAGCAGCTTAAAGACACTCAACTATGGCTACACCTTC	CASSLKTLNYGYTF
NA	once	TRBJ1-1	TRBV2	TGTGCCAGCAGTCCACACGGGGACCGGCCTGAAGCTTTCTTT	CASSPHGDRPEAFF
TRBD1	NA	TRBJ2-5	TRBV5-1	TGCGCCAGCAGCTCTGAGGGGGCTGGAGAGACCCAGTACTTC	CASSSEGAGETQYF
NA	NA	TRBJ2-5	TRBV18	TGTGCCAGCTCACCCTCCCCACAAGAGACCCAGTACTTC	CASSPSPQETQYF
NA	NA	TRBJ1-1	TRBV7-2	TGTGCCAGCAGCCCACCCAGGGGTGGAGACACTGAAGCTTTCTTT	CASSPPRGGDTEAFF
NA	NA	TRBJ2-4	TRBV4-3	TGCGCCAGCAGCCATGGGGACTCGGGGGTAAACATTCAGTACTTC	CASSHGDSGVNIQYF
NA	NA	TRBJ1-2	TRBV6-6	TGTGCCAGCAGAACCCGGGACACCCTAGGCTACACCTTC	CASRTRDTLGYTF
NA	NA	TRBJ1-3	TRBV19	TGTGCCAGTAGTACCAGGGATACCTCTGGAAACACCATATATTTT	CASSTRDTSGNTIYF
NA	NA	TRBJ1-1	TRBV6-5	TGTGCCAGCAGTTACTCGTGGGGGGACAATACTGAAGCTTTCTTT	CASSYSWGDNTEAFF
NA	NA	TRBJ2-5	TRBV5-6	TGTGCCAGCAGCTTGGCCAGATTATTTGGACAGCCTCAAGAGACCCAGTACTTC	CASSLARLFGQPQETQYF
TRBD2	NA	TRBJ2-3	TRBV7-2	TGTGCCAGCAGCTTAGGGGGGAGGGGAACGGATACGCAGTATTTT	CASSLGGRGTDTQYF
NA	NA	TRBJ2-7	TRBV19	TGTGCCAGTAGTATAGGAGGATCCGAGCAGTACTTC	CASSIGGSEQYF
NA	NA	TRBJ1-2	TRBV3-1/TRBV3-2	TGTGCCAGCAGCCAAACCCCTCCGTACTGGGGTGGAGGCTACACCTTC	CASSQTPPYWGGGYTF
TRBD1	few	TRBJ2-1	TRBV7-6	TGTGCCAGCAGCTTAGCGTGGGACAGGGGGCAGGATGAGCAGTTCTTC	CASSLAWDRGQDEQFF
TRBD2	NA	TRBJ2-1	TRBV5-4	TGTGCCAGCAGCTCCGGACTAGCGGAAGCAGTCAATGAGCAGTTCTTC	CASSSGLAEAVNEQFF
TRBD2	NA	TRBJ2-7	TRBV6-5	TGTGCCAGCAGGGAGGGACTAGCACACCACGAGCAGTACTTC	CASREGLAHHEQYF
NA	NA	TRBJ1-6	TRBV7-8	TGTGCCAGCAGCTTAGCTGGCTCCTATAATTCACCCCTCCACTTT	CASSLAGSYNSPLHF
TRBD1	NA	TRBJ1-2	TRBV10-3	TGTGCCATCACCGAACAGGGGGCGACCTATGGCTACACCTTC	CAITEQGATYGYTF
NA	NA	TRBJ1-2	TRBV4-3	TGCGCCAGCAGCCAAGATGGGGTCGGGGGCGGCTACACCTTC	CASSQDGVGGGYTF
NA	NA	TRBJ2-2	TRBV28	TGTGCCAGCAGTTCCTCCGTTTACACCGGGGAGCTGTTTTTT	CASSSSVYTGELFF
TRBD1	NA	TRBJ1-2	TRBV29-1	TGCAGCGCCATCGGGACAGGCCTATATGGCTACACCTTC	CSAIGTGLYGYTF
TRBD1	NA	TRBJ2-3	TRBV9	TGTGCCAGCAGCATCACGGCGGGACAGGGGGCGTCTGGCACAGATACGCAGTATTTT	CASSITAGQGASGTDTQYF
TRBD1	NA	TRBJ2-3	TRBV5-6	TGTGCCAGCAGCGTAAACAGGGGGCTAACAGATACGCAGTATTTT	CASSVNRGLTDTQYF
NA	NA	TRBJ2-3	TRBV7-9	TGTGCCAGCAGCTTAGGGGGCTCCGGAGTCGATACGCAGTATTTT	CASSLGGSGVDTQYF
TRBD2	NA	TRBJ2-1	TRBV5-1	TGCGCCAGCAGCCCCGGGCGACTAGCGGGATCTGATGAGCAGTTCTTC	CASSPGRLAGSDEQFF
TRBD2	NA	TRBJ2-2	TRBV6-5	TGTGCCAGCAGTTACTTTGGGGGGGGCACCGGGGAGCTGTTTTTT	CASSYFGGGTGELFF